One T cell receptor (beta chain) is described in this entry. The sample comes from a study of T cells in Graves' hyperthyroidism and ophthalmopathy. What was amplified from RNA transcripts were TCR beta CDR3 regions. TCR CDR3 regions were first amplified by RT-PCR with HTBI primers. Via MiXCR, TCRdb re-called the multiplex PCR reads, giving one row per CDR3 protein. This sample yields around 530,000 distinct CDR3 sequences, of which approximately 17% are seen a single time; 15% to 20% belongs to the top ten. The CDR3 loop spans 13 amino acids. The germline V and J ends were trimmed by 6 bases and 4 bases, with 12 bases remaining between them. Germline values: CDR1 DFQATT, CDR2 SNEGSKA (reference sequence).

The TCR originated in a young woman with Graves' ophthalmopathy. The chain combines TRBV20-1 with TRBJ1-4, with a possible D match to TRBD1 (5 bases). The sample was blood. CDR3 region: CSAYTGGNEKLFF. CDR3 sequence (DNA): TGCAGTGCCTATACTGGGGGTAATGAAAAACTGTTTTTT.